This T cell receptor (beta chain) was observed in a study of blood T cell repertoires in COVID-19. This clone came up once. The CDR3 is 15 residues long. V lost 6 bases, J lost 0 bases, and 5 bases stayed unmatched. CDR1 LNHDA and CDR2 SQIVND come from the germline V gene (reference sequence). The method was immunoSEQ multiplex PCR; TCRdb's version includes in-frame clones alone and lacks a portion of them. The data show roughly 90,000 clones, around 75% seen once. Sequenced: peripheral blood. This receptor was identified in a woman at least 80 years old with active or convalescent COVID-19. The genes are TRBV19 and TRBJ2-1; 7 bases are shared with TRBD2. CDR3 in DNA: TGTGCCAGTAGACGGGACTATAGCTCCTACAATGAGCAGTTCTTC. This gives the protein CASRRDYSSYNEQFF.